The T cell receptor beta chain under discussion was sequenced for a study of tumor-infiltrating lymphocytes in localized non-small cell lung cancer. Some clones are missing from TCRdb's copy, which holds only in-frame ones; the method was immunoSEQ multiplex PCR. The sample contains around 13,000 clones, roughly 85% of which appear only once. Points on this clone: Antigen: not known.

Broader study findings: Higher tumor T cell infiltration than in uninvolved lung was supported by TCRbeta sequencing. T-cell fraction did not differ between immunotypes IM1 and IM2.

Germline loops: CDR1 MNHNS, CDR2 SASEGT. The CDR3 sequence is 15 residues long. With 3 bases removed from V and 3 bases from J, the gap between germline ends came to 12 bases. Material: uninvolved lung tissue not adjacent to the tumor. The sequence was collected from a human donor with non-small cell lung cancer. This chain connects TRBV6-1 to TRBJ2-1, with D perhaps matching TRBD1 or TRBD2 (7 bases each). The CDR3 protein is CASSEGGTVYNEQFF. As DNA, the CDR3 is TGTGCCAGCAGTGAGGGGGGGACAGTCTACAATGAGCAGTTCTTC.